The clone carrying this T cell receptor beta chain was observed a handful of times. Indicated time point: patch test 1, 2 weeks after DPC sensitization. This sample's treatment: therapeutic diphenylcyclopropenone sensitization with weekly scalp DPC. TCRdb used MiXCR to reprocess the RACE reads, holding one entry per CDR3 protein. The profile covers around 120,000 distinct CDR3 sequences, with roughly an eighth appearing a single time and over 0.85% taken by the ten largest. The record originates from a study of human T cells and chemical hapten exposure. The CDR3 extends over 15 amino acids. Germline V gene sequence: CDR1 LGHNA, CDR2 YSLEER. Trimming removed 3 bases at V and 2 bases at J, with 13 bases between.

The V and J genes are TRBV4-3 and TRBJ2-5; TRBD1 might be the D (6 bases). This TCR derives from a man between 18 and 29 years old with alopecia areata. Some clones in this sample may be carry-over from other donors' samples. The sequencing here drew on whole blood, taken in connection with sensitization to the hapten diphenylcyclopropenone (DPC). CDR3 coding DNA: TGCGCCAGCAGCCAGTCCCAGGGGCGACAAGAGACCCAGTACTTC. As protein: CASSQSQGRQETQYF.